The following is a T cell receptor beta chain sequence with its context. Its antigen is still unknown. Some clones are missing from TCRdb's copy, which holds only in-frame ones; the method was immunoSEQ multiplex PCR. The table includes approximately 2.1 million clones, more than 85% detected once. This specimen comes from a study of shared clonotypes between healthy human individuals. Looking at the study overall: Per-donor plates numbered three CD4 naive, three CD4 memory, two CD8 naive and one CD8 memory. Findings and limits, study-wide: All-four-donor shared clonotypes had higher generation probabilities than non-shared clonotypes did.

CD4+ cells were split into CD45RA+ naive and CD45RA-negative memory subsets. Input material: naive CD4+ T cells from PBMCs. Specified subset: CD45RA+ positively selected. The TCR sequence derives from a man younger than 30 in good health. Some clones in this sample may be carry-over from other donors' samples.

The CDR3 nucleotides are TGTGCCAGCAGTAAGGGCGGTAGCTCCTACAATGAGCAGTTCTTC. Translation gives CASSKGGSSYNEQFF. The genes are TRBV6-1 and TRBJ2-1; no clear D. The CDR3 sequence is 15 residues long. In germline, CDR1 is MNHNS, CDR2 SASEGT. Trimming removed 5 bases from V and 0 bases from J, with 11 bases in between.